This T cell receptor (beta chain) appears in the sequencing data of a study of response to subunit inactivated influenza vaccine. In TCRdb, the RT-PCR reads were re-called with MiXCR into one record per CDR3 protein. The sample contains approximately 530,000 distinct CDR3 sequences, less than 10% of which appear only once. This CDR3 has 15 residues. V shed 3 bases, J shed 7 bases, and the junction held 8 bases outside the gene matches. The germline gives CDR1 DFQATT, CDR2 SNEGSKA (reference sequence). This clonotype was detected ten times or more. The chain recombines TRBV20-1 with TRBJ1-6, with 8 positions matching TRBD1. This specimen was PBMCs from blood, taken approximately 25 months after vaccination. This receptor was taken from a man between 45 and 75 years old who received an inactivated influenza vaccine. The chain's CDR3 is CSARIGQGVNSPLHF. Here the CDR3 DNA reads TGCAGTGCTAGGATTGGACAGGGAGTGAATTCACCCCTCCACTTT.